The present T cell receptor (beta chain) was sequenced within a study of T cell changes during pregnancy in multiple sclerosis. Produced via immunoSEQ multiplex PCR; TCRdb's table is partial and in-frame only. In the table there are 35,000 to 40,000 clones, approximately 94% of which are singletons. The CDR3 spans 13 residues. The germline CDR1 and CDR2 sequences are SQVTM and ANQGSEA. Between the trimmed V and J ends, which lost 4 bases and 8 bases, there was a span of 14 bases. This TCR derives from a female donor with multiple sclerosis, enrolled in a pregnancy study. This chain links TRBV29-1 with TRBJ1-4; D gene ambiguous. Here the sequenced sample was CD4+ T cells from peripheral blood mononuclear cells, taken in the second trimester of pregnancy. The CDR3 loop is CSVVSGSGEKLFF. Here the CDR3 DNA reads TGCAGCGTTGTTTCAGGTTCTGGGGAAAAACTGTTTTTT.